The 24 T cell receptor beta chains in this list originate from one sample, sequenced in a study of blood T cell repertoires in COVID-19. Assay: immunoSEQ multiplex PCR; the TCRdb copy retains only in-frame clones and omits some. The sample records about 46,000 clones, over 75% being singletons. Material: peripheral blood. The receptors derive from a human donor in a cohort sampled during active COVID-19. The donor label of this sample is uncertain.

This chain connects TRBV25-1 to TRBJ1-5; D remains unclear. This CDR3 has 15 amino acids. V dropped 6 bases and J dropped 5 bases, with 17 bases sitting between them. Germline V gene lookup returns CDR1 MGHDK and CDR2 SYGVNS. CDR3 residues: CASSQTGINDQPQHF. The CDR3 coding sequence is TGTGCCAGCAGCCAAACGGGGATAAACGATCAGCCCCAGCATTTT.

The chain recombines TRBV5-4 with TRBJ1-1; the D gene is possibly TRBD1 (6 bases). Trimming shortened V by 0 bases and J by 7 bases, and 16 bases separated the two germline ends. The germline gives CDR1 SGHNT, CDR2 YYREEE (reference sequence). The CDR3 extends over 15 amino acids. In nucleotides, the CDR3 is TGTGCCAGCAGCTTGGCGGGACACCCACAGAGTGAAGCTTTCTTT. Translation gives CASSLAGHPQSEAFF.

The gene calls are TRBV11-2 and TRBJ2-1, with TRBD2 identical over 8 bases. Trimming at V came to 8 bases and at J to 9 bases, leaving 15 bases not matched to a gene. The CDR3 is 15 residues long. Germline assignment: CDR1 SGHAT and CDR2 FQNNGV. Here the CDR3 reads CASSSGRGARGEQFF. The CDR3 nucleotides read TGTGCCAGCTCTTCGGGGCGGGGGGCCCGAGGTGAGCAGTTCTTC.

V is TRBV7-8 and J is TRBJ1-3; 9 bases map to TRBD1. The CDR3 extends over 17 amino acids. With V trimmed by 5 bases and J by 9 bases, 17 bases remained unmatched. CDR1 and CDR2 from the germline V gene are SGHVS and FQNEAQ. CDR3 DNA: TGTGCCAGCAGCCACAACCTACCGGGACAGGGTACGTCCACCATATATTTT. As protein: CASSHNLPGQGTSTIYF.

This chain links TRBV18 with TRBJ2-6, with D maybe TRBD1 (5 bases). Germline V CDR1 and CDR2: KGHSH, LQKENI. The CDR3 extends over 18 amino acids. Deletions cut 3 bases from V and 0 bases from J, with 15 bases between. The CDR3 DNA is TGTGCCAGCTCACCTATAAACCTAGACAGCTCTGGGGCCAACGTCCTGACTTTC. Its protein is CASSPINLDSSGANVLTF.

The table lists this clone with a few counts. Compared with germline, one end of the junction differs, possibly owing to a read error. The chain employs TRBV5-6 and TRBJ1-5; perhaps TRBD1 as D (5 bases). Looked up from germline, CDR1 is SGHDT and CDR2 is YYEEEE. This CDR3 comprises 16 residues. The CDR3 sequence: CASSSYGTGSSQPQHF. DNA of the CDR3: TGTGCCAGCAGCTCTTATGGGACTGGGAGCAGTCAGCCCCAGCATTTT.

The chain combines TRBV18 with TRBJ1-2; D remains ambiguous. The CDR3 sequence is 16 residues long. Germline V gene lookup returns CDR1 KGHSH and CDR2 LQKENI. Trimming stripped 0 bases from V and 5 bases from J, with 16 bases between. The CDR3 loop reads CASSPPSLGFFYGYTF. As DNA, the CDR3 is TGTGCCAGCTCACCACCCAGTCTGGGCTTTTTTTATGGCTACACCTTC.

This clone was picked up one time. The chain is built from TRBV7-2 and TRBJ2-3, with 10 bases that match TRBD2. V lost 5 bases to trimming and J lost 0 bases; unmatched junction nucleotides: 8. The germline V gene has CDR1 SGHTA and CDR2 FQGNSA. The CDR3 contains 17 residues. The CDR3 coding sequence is TGTGCCAGCAGCCGTCTAAGCGGGGGGGGAAGCACAGATACGCAGTATTTT. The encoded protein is CASSRLSGGGSTDTQYF.

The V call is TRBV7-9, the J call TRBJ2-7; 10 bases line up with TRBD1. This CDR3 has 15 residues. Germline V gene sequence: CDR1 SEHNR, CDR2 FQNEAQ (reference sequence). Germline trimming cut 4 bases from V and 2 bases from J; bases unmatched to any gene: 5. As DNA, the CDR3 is TGTGCCAGCAGCTCGGGACAGGGGCTGCCCTACGAGCAGTACTTC. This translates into CASSSGQGLPYEQYF. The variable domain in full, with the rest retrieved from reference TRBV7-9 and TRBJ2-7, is DTGVSQNPRHKITKRGQNVTFRCDPISEHNRLYWYRQTLGQGPEFLTYFQNEAQLEKSRLLSDRFSAERPKGSFSTLEIQRTEQGDSAMYLCASSSGQGLPYEQYFGPGTRLTVT.

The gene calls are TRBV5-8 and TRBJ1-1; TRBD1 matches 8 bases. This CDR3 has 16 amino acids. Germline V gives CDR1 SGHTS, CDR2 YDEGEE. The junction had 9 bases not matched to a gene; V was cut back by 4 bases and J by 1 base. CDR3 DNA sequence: TGTGCCAGCAGCCCCTGGACAGGGCACACGAACACTGAAGCTTTCTTT. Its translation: CASSPWTGHTNTEAFF.

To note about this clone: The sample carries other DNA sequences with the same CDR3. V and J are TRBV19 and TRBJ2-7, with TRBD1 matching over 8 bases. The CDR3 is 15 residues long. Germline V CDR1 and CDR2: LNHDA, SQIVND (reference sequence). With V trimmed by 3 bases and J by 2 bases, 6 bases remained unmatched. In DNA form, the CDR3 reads TGTGCCAGTAGTATCCCCGGACAGGGTCCCTACGAGCAGTACTTC. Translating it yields CASSIPGQGPYEQYF.

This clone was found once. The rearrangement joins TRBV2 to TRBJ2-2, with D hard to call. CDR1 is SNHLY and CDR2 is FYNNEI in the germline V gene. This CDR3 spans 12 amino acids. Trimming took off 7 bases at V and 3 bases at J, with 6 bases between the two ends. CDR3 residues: CASTLHTGELFF. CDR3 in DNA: TGTGCCAGCACTCTCCACACCGGGGAGCTGTTTTTT.

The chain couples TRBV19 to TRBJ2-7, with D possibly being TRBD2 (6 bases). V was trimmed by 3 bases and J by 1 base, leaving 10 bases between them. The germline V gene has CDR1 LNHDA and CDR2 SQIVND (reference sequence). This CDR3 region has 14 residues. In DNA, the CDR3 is TGTGCCAGTAGTATGGGACTGGGGTCCTACGAGCAGTACTTC. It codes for CASSMGLGSYEQYF.

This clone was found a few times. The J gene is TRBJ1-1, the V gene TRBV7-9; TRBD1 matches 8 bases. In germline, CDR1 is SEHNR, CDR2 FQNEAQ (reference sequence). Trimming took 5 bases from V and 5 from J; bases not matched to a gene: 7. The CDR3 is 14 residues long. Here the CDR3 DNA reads TGTGCCAGCAGCGGAATCACAGGGGGTACTGAAGCTTTCTTT. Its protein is CASSGITGGTEAFF.

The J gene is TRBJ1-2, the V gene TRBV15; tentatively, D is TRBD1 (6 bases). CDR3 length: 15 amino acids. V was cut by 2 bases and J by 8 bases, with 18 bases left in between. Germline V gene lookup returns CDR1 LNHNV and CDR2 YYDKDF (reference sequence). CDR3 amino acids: CATSRRPDRPGGYTF. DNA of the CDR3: TGTGCCACCAGCAGACGTCCTGACAGGCCGGGAGGCTACACCTTC. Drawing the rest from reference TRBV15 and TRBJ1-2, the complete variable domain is DAMVIQNPRYQVTQFGKPVTLSCSQTLNHNVMYWYQQKSSQAPKLLFHYYDKDFNNEADTPDNFQSRRPNTSFCFLDIRSPGLGDTAMYLCATSRRPDRPGGYTFGSGTRLTVV.

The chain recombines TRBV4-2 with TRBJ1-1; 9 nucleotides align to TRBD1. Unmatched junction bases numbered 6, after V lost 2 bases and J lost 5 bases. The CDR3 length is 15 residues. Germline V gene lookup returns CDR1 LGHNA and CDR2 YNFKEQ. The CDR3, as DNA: TGTGCCAGCAGCCAATTACGGGACAGGGTAACTGAAGCTTTCTTT. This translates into CASSQLRDRVTEAFF.

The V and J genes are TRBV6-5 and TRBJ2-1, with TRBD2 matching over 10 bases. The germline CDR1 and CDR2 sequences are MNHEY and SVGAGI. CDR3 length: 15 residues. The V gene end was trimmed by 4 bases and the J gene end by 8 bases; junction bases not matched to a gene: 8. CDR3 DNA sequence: TGTGCCAGCAGTTCCGGACTAGCGGTCCCTCATGAGCAGTTCTTC. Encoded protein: CASSSGLAVPHEQFF.

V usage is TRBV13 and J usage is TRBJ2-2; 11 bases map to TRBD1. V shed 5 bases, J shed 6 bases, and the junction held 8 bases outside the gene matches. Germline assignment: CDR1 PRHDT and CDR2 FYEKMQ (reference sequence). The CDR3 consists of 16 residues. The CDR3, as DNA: TGTGCCAGCAGCCAGGACAGGGGGCGCGGGGCCGGGGAGCTGTTTTTT. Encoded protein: CASSQDRGRGAGELFF.

In DNA, the CDR3 is TGTGCCAGCAGCGCTCCCCAGGCGGGAGTCTACGAGCAGTACTTC. It is translated as CASSAPQAGVYEQYF. The chain uses TRBV7-9 and TRBJ2-7; 7 bases line up with TRBD2. J gave up 3 bases and V 5 bases, and 10 bases lay outside the gene matches. Germline CDR1 reads SEHNR; CDR2 reads FQNEAQ (reference sequence). CDR3 length: 15 residues.

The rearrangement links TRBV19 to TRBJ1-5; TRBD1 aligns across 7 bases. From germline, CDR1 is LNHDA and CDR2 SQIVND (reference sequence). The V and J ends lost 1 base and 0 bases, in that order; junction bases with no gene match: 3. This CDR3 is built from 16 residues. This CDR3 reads CASSIARGTSNQPQHF. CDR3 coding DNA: TGTGCCAGTAGTATAGCCAGGGGGACTAGCAATCAGCCCCAGCATTTT.

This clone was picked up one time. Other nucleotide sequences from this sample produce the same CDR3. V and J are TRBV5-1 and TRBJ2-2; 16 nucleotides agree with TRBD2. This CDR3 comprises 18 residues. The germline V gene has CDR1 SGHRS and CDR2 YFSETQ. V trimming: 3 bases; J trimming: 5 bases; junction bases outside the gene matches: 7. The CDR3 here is CASSSGTSGGARTGELFF. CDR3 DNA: TGCGCCAGCAGCTCGGGGACTAGCGGGGGGGCCCGGACCGGGGAGCTGTTTTTT. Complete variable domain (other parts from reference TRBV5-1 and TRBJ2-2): KAGVTQTPRYLIKTRGQQVTLSCSPISGHRSVSWYQQTPGQGLQFLFEYFSETQRNKGNFPGRFSGRQFSNSRSEMNVSTLELGDSALYLCASSSGTSGGARTGELFFGEGSRLTVL.

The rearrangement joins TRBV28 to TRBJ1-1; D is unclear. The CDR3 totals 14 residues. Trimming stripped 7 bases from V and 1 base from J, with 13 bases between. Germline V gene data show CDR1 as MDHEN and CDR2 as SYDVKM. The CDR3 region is CASKSAIRNTEAFF. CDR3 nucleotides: TGTGCCAGCAAGTCAGCGATCCGGAACACTGAAGCTTTCTTT.

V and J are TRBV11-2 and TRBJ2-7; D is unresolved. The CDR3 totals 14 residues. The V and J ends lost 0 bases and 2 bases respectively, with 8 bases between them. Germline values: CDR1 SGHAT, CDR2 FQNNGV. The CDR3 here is CASSLDLGTYEQYF. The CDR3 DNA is TGTGCCAGCAGCTTAGATCTGGGCACCTACGAGCAGTACTTC. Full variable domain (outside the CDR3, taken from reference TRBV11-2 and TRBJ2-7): EAGVAQSPRYKIIEKRQSVAFWCNPISGHATLYWYQQILGQGPKLLIQFQNNGVVDDSQLPKDRFSAERLKGVDSTLKIQPAKLEDSAVYLCASSLDLGTYEQYFGPGTRLTVT.

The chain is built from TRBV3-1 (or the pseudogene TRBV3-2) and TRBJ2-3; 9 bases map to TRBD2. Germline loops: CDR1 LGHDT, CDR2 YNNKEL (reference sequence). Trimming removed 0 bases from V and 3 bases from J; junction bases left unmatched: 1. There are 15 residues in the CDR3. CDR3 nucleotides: TGTGCCAGCAGCCAAGACCTAGCGGGGACAGATACGCAGTATTTT. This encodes CASSQDLAGTDTQYF.